These 16 T cell receptor beta chains originate from one sample sequenced in a study of T-cell reconstitution after alpha-beta-depleted transplantation in children. Molecular barcoding with unique molecular identifiers was used for the TCRbeta library. TCRdb re-called the PCR reads with MiXCR, one entry per CDR3 protein. The sample consists of around 360,000 distinct CDR3 sequences, approximately 10% of them appearing once. Sequences were derived from PBMCs from the stem cell graft donor, sampled from the stem cell graft. All receptors come from a human donor who donated a stem cell graft to a child with acute lymphoblastic leukemia.

This chain links TRBV5-4 with TRBJ2-1; tentative D call: TRBD2 (5 bases). Germline lookup yields CDR1 SGHNT and CDR2 YYREEE (reference sequence). CDR3 length: 13 residues. V was cut by 4 bases and J by 7 bases, with 12 bases left in between. The CDR3 bases are TGTGCCAGCAGCCAAACTAGGCTGAATGAGCAGTTCTTC. This sequence encodes CASSQTRLNEQFF.

The chain links TRBV20-1 to TRBJ2-7; tentatively, D is TRBD1 (6 bases). The CDR3 totals 16 residues. Germline values: CDR1 DFQATT, CDR2 SNEGSKA (reference sequence). Between the trimmed V and J ends, which lost 2 bases and 0 bases, there was a span of 17 bases. This CDR3 is CSARPPRGLSSYEQYF. The CDR3 region has the DNA TGCAGTGCTAGACCGCCTAGGGGGTTGAGCTCCTACGAGCAGTACTTC.

This clonotype appeared many times. The chain employs TRBV20-1 and TRBJ1-2; D ambiguous. Deletions cut 3 bases from V and 4 bases from J, with 18 bases between. The CDR3 covers 15 residues. From germline, CDR1 is DFQATT and CDR2 SNEGSKA (reference sequence). CDR3 region: CSASLPLAGPYGYTF. CDR3 coding DNA: TGCAGTGCTAGTCTTCCCCTGGCAGGCCCCTATGGCTACACCTTC.

A few counts support this clonotype. The chain uses TRBV4-1 and TRBJ2-7; 14 bases match TRBD2. Losses at the gene ends were 4 bases for V and 3 bases for J; bases not matched to a gene: 2. CDR3 size: 15 residues. Germline V CDR1 and CDR2: MGHRA, YSYEKL. CDR3 in amino acids: CASSPGLAGVYEQYF. The CDR3 bases are TGCGCCAGCAGCCCGGGACTAGCGGGAGTCTACGAGCAGTACTTC.

The rearrangement links TRBV27 to TRBJ2-1; D ambiguous. The CDR3 extends over 13 amino acids. V lost 3 bases and J lost 9, with 12 bases in between. Looked up from germline, CDR1 is MNHEY and CDR2 is SMNVEV (reference sequence). Here the CDR3 DNA reads TGTGCCAGCAGTTTCTACACCGGCGGTGAGCAGTTCTTC. This sequence encodes CASSFYTGGEQFF.

This clonotype has a count of ten or more. The chain recombines TRBV29-1 with TRBJ1-2; 9 bases map to TRBD1. Germline lookup yields CDR1 SQVTM and CDR2 ANQGSEA. The CDR3 is 13 residues long. Trimming at V came to 6 bases and at J to 6 bases, leaving 8 bases not matched to a gene. DNA of the CDR3: TGCAGCGTGGCACGGGACAGGGTTGATGGCTACACCTTC. It specifies CSVARDRVDGYTF.

This rearrangement joins TRBV7-2 to TRBJ2-7; 9 bases align to TRBD2. J gave up 4 bases and V 5 bases, and 15 bases lay outside the gene matches. The CDR3 loop spans 17 amino acids. Looked up from germline, CDR1 is SGHTA and CDR2 is FQGNSA. The DNA of the CDR3 is TGTGCCAGCAGCCCGCAAAGCGCCCTAGCGGGGAAATACGAGCAGTACTTC. It is translated as CASSPQSALAGKYEQYF.

The chain uses TRBV4-2 and TRBJ2-3; D could derive from TRBD1 or TRBD2 (5 bases each). The V and J ends lost 1 base and 6 bases respectively, with 8 bases between them. CDR3 length equals 13 residues. CDR1 LGHNA and CDR2 YNFKEQ come from the germline V gene. The CDR3 DNA sequence: TGTGCCAGCAGCCAAGTCTGGGGGGATACGCAGTATTTT. It yields the protein CASSQVWGDTQYF.

This clonotype was observed a handful of times. J is TRBJ2-4 and V is TRBV20-1; D unresolved. The CDR3 runs to 12 residues. Per the germline V gene, CDR1 is DFQATT and CDR2 is SNEGSKA (reference sequence). Between the trimmed V and J ends, which lost 6 bases and 0 bases, there was a span of 6 bases. CDR3 nucleotides: TGCAGTGCCGCACTAGCCAAAAACATTCAGTACTTC. Translation: CSAALAKNIQYF.

J is TRBJ2-2 and V is TRBV5-6, with TRBD1 matching 10 bases. After removal of 3 bases from V and 7 bases from J, the junction contained 3 bases not matched to a gene. This CDR3 contains 14 residues. The germline V gene encodes CDR1 SGHDT and CDR2 YYEEEE. The DNA of the CDR3 is TGTGCCAGCAGCTGGGACAGGGGTATCGGGGAGCTGTTTTTT. Translating it yields CASSWDRGIGELFF.

This clonotype occurred a few times. The V call is TRBV29-1, the J call TRBJ1-2, with D unclear. V was clipped by 0 bases and J by 8 bases, with 10 bases between them. The CDR3 loop spans 12 amino acids. Germline CDR1 SQVTM, CDR2 ANQGSEA. CDR3 DNA: TGCAGCGTTGAAGAGGGCAGAAGGGGCTACACCTTC. This gives the protein CSVEEGRRGYTF.

The chain couples TRBV6-2 or TRBV6-3 to TRBJ2-5; TRBD1 might be the D (5 bases). The V gene lost 0 bases and the J gene lost 3 bases, with 14 bases spanning the gap. The CDR3 is 16 residues long. Germline values: CDR1 MNHEY, CDR2 SVGEGT. In DNA, the CDR3 is TGTGCCAGCAGTTACTCGATAAGGCAGGGCGAAGAGACCCAGTACTTC. Translated, it gives CASSYSIRQGEETQYF.

This clonotype has at least ten counts. This chain links TRBV27 with TRBJ2-3; D unresolved. The CDR3 is made up of 11 amino acids. Trimming took 6 bases from V and 2 from J, leaving 3 bases between them. The germline gives CDR1 MNHEY, CDR2 SMNVEV (reference sequence). CDR3 sequence reads: CASSNTDTQYF. The CDR3 DNA follows: TGTGCCAGCAGCAACACAGATACGCAGTATTTT.

The V and J genes are TRBV28 and TRBJ2-2; 9 bases agree with TRBD2. Unmatched junction bases numbered 12, after V lost 3 bases and J lost 7 bases. Germline CDR1 and CDR2: MDHEN and SYDVKM. The CDR3 contains 17 residues. The CDR3 reads CASSFGLAGELGGELFF. The CDR3 nucleotides read TGTGCCAGCAGTTTCGGCTTAGCGGGAGAGTTGGGCGGGGAGCTGTTTTTT.

J is TRBJ2-7 and V is TRBV5-1; TRBD1 is a possible D gene (5 bases). V lost 4 bases to trimming and J lost 4 bases, with 15 bases between them. The germline V gene encodes CDR1 SGHRS and CDR2 YFSETQ. CDR3 size: 14 residues. CDR3 region: CASSPAGRTYEQYF. The CDR3, as DNA: TGCGCCAGCAGCCCCGCCGGCAGGACATACGAGCAGTACTTC.

CDR3 protein: CASSQQGLAGGPGYEQYF. CDR3 coding DNA: TGTGCCAGCAGCCAACAAGGACTAGCGGGAGGGCCCGGCTACGAGCAGTACTTC. V usage is TRBV3-1 and J usage is TRBJ2-7; 15 nucleotides agree with TRBD2. Germline lookup yields CDR1 LGHDT and CDR2 YNNKEL (reference sequence). The CDR3 contains 18 residues. Losses at the gene ends were 2 bases for V and 3 bases for J; bases not matched to a gene: 8.